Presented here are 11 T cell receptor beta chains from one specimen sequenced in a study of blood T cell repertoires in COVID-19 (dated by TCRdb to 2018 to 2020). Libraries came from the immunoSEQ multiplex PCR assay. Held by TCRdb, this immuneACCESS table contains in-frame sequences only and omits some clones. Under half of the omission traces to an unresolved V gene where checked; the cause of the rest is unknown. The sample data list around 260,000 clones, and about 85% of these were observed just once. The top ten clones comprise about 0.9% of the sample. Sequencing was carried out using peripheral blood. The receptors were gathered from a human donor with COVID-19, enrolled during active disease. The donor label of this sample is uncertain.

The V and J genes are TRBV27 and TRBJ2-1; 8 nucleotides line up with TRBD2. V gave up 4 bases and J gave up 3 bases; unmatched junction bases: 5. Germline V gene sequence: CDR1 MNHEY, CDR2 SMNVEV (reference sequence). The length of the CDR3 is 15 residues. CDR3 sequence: CASSSGLGDYNEQFF. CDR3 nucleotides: TGTGCCAGCAGTTCGGGACTAGGGGACTACAATGAGCAGTTCTTC.

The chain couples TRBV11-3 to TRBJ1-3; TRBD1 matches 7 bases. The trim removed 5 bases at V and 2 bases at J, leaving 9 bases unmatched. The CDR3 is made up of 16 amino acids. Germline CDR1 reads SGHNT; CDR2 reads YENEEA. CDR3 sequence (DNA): TGTGCCAGCAGCCCAAAACAAACAGGGGCTGGAAACACCATATATTTT. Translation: CASSPKQTGAGNTIYF.

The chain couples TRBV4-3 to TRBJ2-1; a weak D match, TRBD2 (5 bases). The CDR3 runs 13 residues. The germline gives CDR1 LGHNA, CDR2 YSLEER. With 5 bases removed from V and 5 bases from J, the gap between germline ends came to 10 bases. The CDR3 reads CASSRGLDNEQFF. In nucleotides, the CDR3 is TGCGCCAGCAGCAGAGGACTCGACAATGAGCAGTTCTTC.

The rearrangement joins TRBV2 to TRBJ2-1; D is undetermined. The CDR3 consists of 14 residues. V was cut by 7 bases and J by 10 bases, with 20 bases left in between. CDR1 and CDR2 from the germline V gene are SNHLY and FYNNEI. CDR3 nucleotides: TGTGCCAGCACCGCCGAAATAGGAGTACGGGAGCAGTTCTTC. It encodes CASTAEIGVREQFF.

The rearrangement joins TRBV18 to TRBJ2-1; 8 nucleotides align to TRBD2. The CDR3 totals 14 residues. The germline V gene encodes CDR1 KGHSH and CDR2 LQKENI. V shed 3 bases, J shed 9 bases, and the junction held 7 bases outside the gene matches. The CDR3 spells CASSPRTSLGEQFF. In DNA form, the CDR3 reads TGTGCCAGCTCACCCAGGACTAGCCTCGGTGAGCAGTTCTTC.

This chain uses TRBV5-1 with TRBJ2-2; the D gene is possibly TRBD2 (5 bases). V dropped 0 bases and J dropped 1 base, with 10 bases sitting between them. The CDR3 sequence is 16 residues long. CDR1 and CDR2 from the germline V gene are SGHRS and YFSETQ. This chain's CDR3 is CASSLAAAGNTGELFF. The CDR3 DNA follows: TGCGCCAGCAGCTTGGCAGCGGCAGGGAACACCGGGGAGCTGTTTTTT.

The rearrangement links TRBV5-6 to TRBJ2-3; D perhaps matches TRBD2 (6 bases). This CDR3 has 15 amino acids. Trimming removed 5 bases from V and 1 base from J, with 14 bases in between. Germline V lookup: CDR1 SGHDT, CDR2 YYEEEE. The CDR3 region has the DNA TGTGCCAGCAGTCGCGCGGGACGACGCACAGATACGCAGTATTTT. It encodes CASSRAGRRTDTQYF.

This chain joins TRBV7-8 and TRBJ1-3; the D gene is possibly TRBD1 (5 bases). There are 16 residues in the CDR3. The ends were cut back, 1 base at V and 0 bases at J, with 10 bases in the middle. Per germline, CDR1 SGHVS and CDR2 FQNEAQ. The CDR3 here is CASSLVGRVSGNTIYF. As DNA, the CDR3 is TGTGCCAGCAGCTTAGTAGGCAGGGTCTCTGGAAACACCATATATTTT.

CDR3 in amino acids: CASSSTSGRLVNIQYF. In DNA form, the CDR3 reads TGCGCCAGCAGCTCAACTAGCGGGAGATTGGTAAACATTCAGTACTTC. The gene calls are TRBV5-1 and TRBJ2-4, with 11 nucleotides matching TRBD2. Germline lookup yields CDR1 SGHRS and CDR2 YFSETQ. The CDR3 runs to 16 residues. V shed 3 bases, J shed 6 bases, and the junction held 8 bases outside the gene matches.

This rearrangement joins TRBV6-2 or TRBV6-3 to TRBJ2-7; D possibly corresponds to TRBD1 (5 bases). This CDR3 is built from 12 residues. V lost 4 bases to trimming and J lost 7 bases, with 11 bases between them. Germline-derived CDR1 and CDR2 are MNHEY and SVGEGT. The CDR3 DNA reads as TGTGCCAGCAGTTCAGGGCCCGGGGAGCAGTACTTC. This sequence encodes CASSSGPGEQYF.

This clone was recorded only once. CDR3: CASSPGAGGIGEQYF. For the CDR3, the DNA is TGTGCCAGCAGCCCAGGAGCGGGAGGGATCGGCGAGCAGTACTTC. The V and J genes are TRBV28 and TRBJ2-7, with TRBD2 matching over 10 bases. This CDR3 comprises 15 residues. The junction had 11 bases not matched to a gene; V was cut back by 6 bases and J by 6 bases. Germline values: CDR1 MDHEN, CDR2 SYDVKM.